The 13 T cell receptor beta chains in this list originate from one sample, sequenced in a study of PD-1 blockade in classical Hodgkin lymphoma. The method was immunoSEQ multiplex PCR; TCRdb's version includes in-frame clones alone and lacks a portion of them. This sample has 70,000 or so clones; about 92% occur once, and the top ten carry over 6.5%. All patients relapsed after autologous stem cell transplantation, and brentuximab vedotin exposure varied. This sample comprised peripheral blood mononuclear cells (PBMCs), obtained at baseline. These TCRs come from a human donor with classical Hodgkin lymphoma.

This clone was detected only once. DNA for the CDR3: TGTGCCACCAGCAGCGGCTATGGCTACACCTTC. Residues: CATSSGYGYTF. The chain carries TRBV15 and TRBJ1-2; the D is unclear. CDR1 is LNHNV, CDR2 YYDKDF, per germline (reference sequence). Trimming cost V 3 bases and J 4 bases, with 3 bases left between them. The CDR3 totals 11 residues.

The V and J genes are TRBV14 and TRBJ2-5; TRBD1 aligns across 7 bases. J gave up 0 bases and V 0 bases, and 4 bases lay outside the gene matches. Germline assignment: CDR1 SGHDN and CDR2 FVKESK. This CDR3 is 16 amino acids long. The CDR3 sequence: CASSQDIGTDQETQYF. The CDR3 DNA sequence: TGTGCCAGCAGCCAAGATATTGGGACAGACCAAGAGACCCAGTACTTC.

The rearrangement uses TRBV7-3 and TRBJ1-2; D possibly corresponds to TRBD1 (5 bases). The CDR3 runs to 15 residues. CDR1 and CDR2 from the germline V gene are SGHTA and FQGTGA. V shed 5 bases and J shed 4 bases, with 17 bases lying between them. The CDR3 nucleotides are TGTGCCAGCAGCACGGGACGCGGAGGAAGCTATGGCTACACCTTC. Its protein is CASSTGRGGSYGYTF.

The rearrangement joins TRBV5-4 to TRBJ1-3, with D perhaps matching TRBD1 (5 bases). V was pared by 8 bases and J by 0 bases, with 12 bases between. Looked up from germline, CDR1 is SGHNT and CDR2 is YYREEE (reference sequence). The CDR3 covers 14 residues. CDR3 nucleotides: TGTGCCAGTTTTCCGAGGGGCTCTGGAAACACCATATATTTT. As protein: CASFPRGSGNTIYF.

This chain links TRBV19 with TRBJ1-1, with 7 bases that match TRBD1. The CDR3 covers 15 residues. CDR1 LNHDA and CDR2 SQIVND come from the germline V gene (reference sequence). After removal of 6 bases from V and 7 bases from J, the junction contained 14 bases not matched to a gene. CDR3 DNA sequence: TGTGCCAGTAGGAGGGGGTTTACAGGGGAAGGTGAAGCTTTCTTT. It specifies CASRRGFTGEGEAFF. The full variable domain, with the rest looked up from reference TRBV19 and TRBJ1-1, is DGGITQSPKYLFRKEGQNVTLSCEQNLNHDAMYWYRQDPGQGLRLIYYSQIVNDFQKGDIAEGYSVSREKKESFPLTVTSAQKNPTAFYLCASRRGFTGEGEAFFGQGTRLTVV.

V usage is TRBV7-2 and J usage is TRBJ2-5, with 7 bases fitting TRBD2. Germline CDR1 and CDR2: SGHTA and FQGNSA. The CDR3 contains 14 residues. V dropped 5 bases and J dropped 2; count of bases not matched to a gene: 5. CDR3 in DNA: TGTGCCAGCAGCCAAGGGAGGGTACAAGAGACCCAGTACTTC. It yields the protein CASSQGRVQETQYF.

CDR3 amino acids: CASSFNGYREGGETQYF. CDR3 DNA sequence: TGTGCCAGCAGCTTTAATGGGTACCGGGAGGGCGGGGAGACCCAGTACTTC. V gene TRBV7-9 combines with J gene TRBJ2-5; 8 bases agree with TRBD2. From germline, CDR1 is SEHNR and CDR2 FQNEAQ (reference sequence). CDR3 length equals 17 residues. Losses at the gene ends were 3 bases for V and 5 bases for J; bases not matched to a gene: 14.

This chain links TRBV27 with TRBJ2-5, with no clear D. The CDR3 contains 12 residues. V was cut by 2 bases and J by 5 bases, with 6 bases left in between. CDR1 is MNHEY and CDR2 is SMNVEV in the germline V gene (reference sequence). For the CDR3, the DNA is TGTGCCAGCAGTTTAAGTTCGGAGACCCAGTACTTC. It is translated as CASSLSSETQYF.

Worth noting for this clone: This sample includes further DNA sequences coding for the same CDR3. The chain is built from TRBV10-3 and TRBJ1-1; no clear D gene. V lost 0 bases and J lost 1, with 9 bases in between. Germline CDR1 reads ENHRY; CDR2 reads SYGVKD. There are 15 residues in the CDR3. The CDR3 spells CAISESRIGNTEAFF. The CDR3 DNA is TGTGCCATCAGTGAGTCGAGGATAGGGAACACTGAAGCTTTCTTT.

The CDR3 coding sequence is TGTGCCAGCAGCCCACCGACTAGCGGGGACTATGAGCAGTTCTTC. As protein: CASSPPTSGDYEQFF. The chain uses TRBV4-2 and TRBJ2-1, with 11 bases matching TRBD2. V was clipped by 4 bases and J by 8 bases; unmatched bases: 7. Germline V gene lookup returns CDR1 LGHNA and CDR2 YNFKEQ. The CDR3 length is 15 residues.

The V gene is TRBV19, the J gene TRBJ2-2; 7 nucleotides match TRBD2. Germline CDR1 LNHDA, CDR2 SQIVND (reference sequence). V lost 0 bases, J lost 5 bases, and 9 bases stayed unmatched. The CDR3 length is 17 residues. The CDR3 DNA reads TGTGCCAGTAGTATAGATAGTGGTCTAGCGGTGACCGGGGAGCTGTTTTTT. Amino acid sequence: CASSIDSGLAVTGELFF.

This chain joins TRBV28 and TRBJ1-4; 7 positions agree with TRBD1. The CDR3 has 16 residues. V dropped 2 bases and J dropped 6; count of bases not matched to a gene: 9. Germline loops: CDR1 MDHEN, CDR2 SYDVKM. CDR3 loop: CASSLLDRENDEKLFF. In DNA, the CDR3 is TGTGCCAGCAGTTTACTCGACAGGGAGAATGATGAAAAACTGTTTTTT. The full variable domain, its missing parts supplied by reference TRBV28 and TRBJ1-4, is DVKVTQSSRYLVKRTGEKVFLECVQDMDHENMFWYRQDPGLGLRLIYFSYDVKMKEKGDIPEGYSVSREKKERFSLILESASTNQTSMYLCASSLLDRENDEKLFFGSGTQLSVL.

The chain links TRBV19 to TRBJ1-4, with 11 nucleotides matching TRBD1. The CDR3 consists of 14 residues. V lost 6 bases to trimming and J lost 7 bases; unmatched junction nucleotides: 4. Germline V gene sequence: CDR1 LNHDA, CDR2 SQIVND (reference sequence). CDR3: CASRTGTGGEKLFF. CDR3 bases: TGTGCCAGTAGAACCGGGACAGGGGGTGAAAAACTGTTTTTT. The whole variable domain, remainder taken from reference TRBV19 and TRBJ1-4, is DGGITQSPKYLFRKEGQNVTLSCEQNLNHDAMYWYRQDPGQGLRLIYYSQIVNDFQKGDIAEGYSVSREKKESFPLTVTSAQKNPTAFYLCASRTGTGGEKLFFGSGTQLSVL.